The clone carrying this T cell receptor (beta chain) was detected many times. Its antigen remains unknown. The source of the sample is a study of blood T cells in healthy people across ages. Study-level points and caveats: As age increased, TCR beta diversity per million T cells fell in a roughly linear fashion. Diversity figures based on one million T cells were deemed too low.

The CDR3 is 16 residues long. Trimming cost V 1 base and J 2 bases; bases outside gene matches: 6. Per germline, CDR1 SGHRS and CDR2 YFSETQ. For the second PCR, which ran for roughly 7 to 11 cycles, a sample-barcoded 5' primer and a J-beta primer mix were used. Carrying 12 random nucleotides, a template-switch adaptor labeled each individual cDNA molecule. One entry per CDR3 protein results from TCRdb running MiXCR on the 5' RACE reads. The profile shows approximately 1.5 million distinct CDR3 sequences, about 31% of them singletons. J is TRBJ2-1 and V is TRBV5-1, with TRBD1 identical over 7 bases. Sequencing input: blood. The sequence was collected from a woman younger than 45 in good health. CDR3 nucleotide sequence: TGCGCCAGCAGCTTGTATTCACAGGGGACCTACAATGAGCAGTTCTTC. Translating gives CASSLYSQGTYNEQFF. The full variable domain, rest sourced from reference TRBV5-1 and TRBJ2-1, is KAGVTQTPRYLIKTRGQQVTLSCSPISGHRSVSWYQQTPGQGLQFLFEYFSETQRNKGNFPGRFSGRQFSNSRSEMNVSTLELGDSALYLCASSLYSQGTYNEQFFGPGTRLTVL.